This paragraph reports one TCR beta chain. These data originate in a study of blood T cell repertoires in COVID-19. The table came from immunoSEQ multiplex PCR; TCRdb's copy has only in-frame clones and leaves some out. This sample has tens of thousands of clones, with over 65% found just once. The sequenced sample consisted of peripheral blood. The sequence was obtained from a woman between 65 and 79 years old with acute or convalescent COVID-19.

The CDR3 bases are TGTGCCAGCAGTCTCACGGACACCGGGGAGCTGTTTTTT. Its protein is CASSLTDTGELFF. The genes are TRBV11-2 and TRBJ2-2, with unresolved D. V was cut by 6 bases and J by 3 bases, with 8 bases left in between. CDR3 length: 13 amino acids. In germline, CDR1 is SGHAT, CDR2 FQNNGV.